These 3 T cell receptor beta chains came from one sample sequenced in a study of vaccination and CD4 T cells after COVID-19. Researchers used the Oncomine TCR Beta short-read assay to sequence DNA from cultured CD4+ T cells. Using its own MiXCR run on the PCR reads, TCRdb lists one record per CDR3 protein. This repertoire shows under 25,000 distinct CDR3 sequences, 35% to 50% found once; its top ten account for around 8.3%. The treatment is: roughly 11-day PBMC culture with coronavirus spike peptide pools or control peptides (ViraFEST assay). Their antigens remain unidentified. The sequenced sample was CD4+ T cells from blood, cultured in vitro, obtained after SARS-CoV-2 vaccination. Receptors originate from a human donor who had recovered from COVID-19.

The genes are TRBV6-1 and TRBJ2-7, with D perhaps matching TRBD1 (5 bases). CDR1 is MNHNS, CDR2 SASEGT, per germline. V lost 4 bases and J lost 2, with 12 bases in between. CDR3 length: 14 amino acids. CDR3 amino acids: CASSGLTVTYEQYF. The CDR3 DNA reads TGTGCCAGCAGTGGATTGACAGTTACCTACGAGCAGTACTTC.

About this clonotype itself: The junction does not match germline at one end; this may be a read error. V is TRBV6-1 and J is TRBJ1-5; a weak D match, TRBD1 (5 bases). The CDR3 consists of 16 residues. Germline-derived CDR1 and CDR2 are MNHNS and SASEGT. The CDR3 coding sequence is TGTGCCAGCAGTGAATGGAGGGGCAGCGGCAATCAACCCCAGCATTTT. Translation gives CASSEWRGSGNQPQHF.

This clonotype has only a few counts. The V call is TRBV6-2 or TRBV6-3, the J call TRBJ1-5, with 9 positions matching TRBD1. The CDR3 covers 16 residues. Germline trimming cut 7 bases from V and 2 bases from J; bases unmatched to any gene: 9. CDR1 MNHEY and CDR2 SVGEGT come from the germline V gene. The CDR3 spells CASNSNRGHGNQPQHF. The CDR3 nucleotides read TGTGCCAGCAATTCTAACAGGGGGCACGGCAATCAGCCCCAGCATTTT.